A single T cell receptor (beta chain) is shown here with its context. Antigen specificity is unknown. Trimming took 4 bases from V and 7 from J, leaving 12 bases between them. Germline CDR1 and CDR2: SGHRS and YFSETQ. This CDR3 is built from 14 residues. This specimen comes from a study of T-cell memory formation after mild COVID-19. Study summary: Across donors, TCR clusters were largely donor specific.

Study outcomes and limitations: The appearance of some responding clones in pre-infection memory suggested that cross-reactive memory joined.

One entry per CDR3 protein, called by TCRdb with MiXCR from the 5' RACE reads. This table has over 350,000 distinct CDR3 sequences, about 17% appearing once. The TCR sequence derives from a man aged 18 to 30 who had mild COVID-19 (a few samples of this study predate the infection). Cell type and time point are not known. The sequenced material came from PBMCs or a T cell subset sorted from them (not recorded which). This chain connects TRBV5-1 to TRBJ1-6; D is undetermined. CDR3 bases: TGCGCCAGCAGCGCGGACGGTACGAATTCACCCCTCCACTTT. Its translation: CASSADGTNSPLHF. The variable domain in full, with the rest retrieved from reference TRBV5-1 and TRBJ1-6, is KAGVTQTPRYLIKTRGQQVTLSCSPISGHRSVSWYQQTPGQGLQFLFEYFSETQRNKGNFPGRFSGRQFSNSRSEMNVSTLELGDSALYLCASSADGTNSPLHFGNGTRLTVT.